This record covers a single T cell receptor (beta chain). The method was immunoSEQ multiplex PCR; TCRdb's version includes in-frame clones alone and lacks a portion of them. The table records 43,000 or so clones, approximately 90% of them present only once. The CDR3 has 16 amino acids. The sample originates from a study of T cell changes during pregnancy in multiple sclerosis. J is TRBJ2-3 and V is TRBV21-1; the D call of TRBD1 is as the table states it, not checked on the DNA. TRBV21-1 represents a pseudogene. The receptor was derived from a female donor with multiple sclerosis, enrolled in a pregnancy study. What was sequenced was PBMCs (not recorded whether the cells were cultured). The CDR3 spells CASSKVAGPWTDTQYF. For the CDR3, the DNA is TGTGCCAGCAGCAAAGTCGCAGGCCCCTGGACAGATACGCAGTATTTT.